The 8 T cell receptor beta chains below all came from one sample that was sequenced in a study of blood T cell repertoires in COVID-19. Some clones are missing from TCRdb's copy, which holds only in-frame ones; the method was immunoSEQ multiplex PCR. The sample gives a few hundred thousand clones, over 65% of which show up once; 3% to 3.5% is in the top ten. Sample: peripheral blood. These receptors were obtained from a woman of 80 years or more with acute or convalescent COVID-19.

In this sample, this clone turned up once. The chain joins TRBV9 to TRBJ1-5; D is unclear. The CDR3 length is 13 residues. CDR1 is SGDLS, CDR2 YYNGEE, per germline. V was pared by 3 bases and J by 3 bases, with 7 bases between. The CDR3 loop is CASSGDINQPQHF. CDR3 bases: TGTGCCAGCAGCGGTGACATCAATCAGCCCCAGCATTTT.

This clone appeared a single time. J is TRBJ2-1 and V is TRBV4-1; TRBD2 matches 7 bases. Germline trimming cut 4 bases from V and 0 bases from J; bases unmatched to any gene: 3. This CDR3 region has 15 residues. CDR1 and CDR2 (germline): MGHRA, YSYEKL. The CDR3 is CASSLTSASYNEQFF. The CDR3 region has the DNA TGCGCCAGCAGCCTCACTAGCGCCTCCTACAATGAGCAGTTCTTC.

In this sample, this clone turned up a few times. The J gene is TRBJ1-6, the V gene TRBV6-5; 9 bases line up with TRBD1. Trimming at V came to 6 bases and at J to 7 bases, leaving 7 bases not matched to a gene. The V gene's germline CDR1 is MNHEY and CDR2 SVGAGI. There are 15 residues in the CDR3. The CDR3 bases are TGTGCCAGCAGAACCGGGACAGGGTTGAATTCACCCCTCCACTTT. It specifies CASRTGTGLNSPLHF.

The chain carries TRBV20-1 and TRBJ2-7, with D maybe TRBD2 (5 bases). Germline V gives CDR1 DFQATT, CDR2 SNEGSKA (reference sequence). V lost 5 bases to trimming and J lost 4 bases, with 9 bases between them. The CDR3 loop spans 11 amino acids. As DNA, the CDR3 is TGCAGTGCTCAACGCGGGTACGAGCAGTACTTC. This encodes CSAQRGYEQYF.

The chain joins TRBV19 to TRBJ1-5; D possibly corresponds to TRBD1 (6 bases). Deletions cut 1 base from V and 0 bases from J, with 10 bases between. Germline V lookup: CDR1 LNHDA, CDR2 SQIVND (reference sequence). This CDR3 has 16 amino acids. This CDR3 is CASSIGDIYSNQPQHF. For the CDR3, the DNA is TGTGCCAGTAGTATAGGGGACATTTATAGCAATCAGCCCCAGCATTTT. Supplemented by reference TRBV19 and TRBJ1-5, the full variable domain reads DGGITQSPKYLFRKEGQNVTLSCEQNLNHDAMYWYRQDPGQGLRLIYYSQIVNDFQKGDIAEGYSVSREKKESFPLTVTSAQKNPTAFYLCASSIGDIYSNQPQHFGDGTRLSIL.

With regard to this clone: Other DNA sequences of this sample code for an identical CDR3. V is TRBV11-1 and J is TRBJ2-1; 12 bases map to TRBD1. The germline V gene encodes CDR1 SGHAT and CDR2 FQDESV (reference sequence). V dropped 2 bases and J dropped 6; count of bases not matched to a gene: 2. The CDR3 is 15 residues long. CDR3 loop: CASSLRDRGPNEQFF. The DNA for the CDR3 is TGTGCCAGCAGCTTAAGGGACAGGGGGCCCAATGAGCAGTTCTTC.

The V gene is TRBV5-4, the J gene TRBJ2-3; maybe TRBD2 (6 bases). Trimming shortened V by 1 base and J by 2 bases, and 14 bases separated the two germline ends. Per germline, CDR1 SGHNT and CDR2 YYREEE (reference sequence). The CDR3 extends over 16 amino acids. In DNA, the CDR3 is TGTGCCAGCAGCTTGTGGGCCAGCGGGCTCACAGATACGCAGTATTTT. Its translation: CASSLWASGLTDTQYF.

J is TRBJ2-5 and V is TRBV19; 11 bases agree with TRBD2. The CDR3 totals 15 residues. Germline V gene sequence: CDR1 LNHDA, CDR2 SQIVND (reference sequence). After removal of 5 bases from V and 3 bases from J, the junction contained 5 bases not matched to a gene. The CDR3 is CASSAGTSGKETQYF. Here the CDR3 DNA reads TGTGCCAGTAGTGCCGGGACTAGCGGAAAAGAGACCCAGTACTTC.